Below, 28 T cell receptor beta chains from the same sample are listed, as sequenced in a study of shared clonotypes between healthy human individuals. Libraries were prepared by immunoSEQ multiplex PCR; TCRdb keeps only in-frame clonotypes and omits some of them. Among around 1.9 million clones listed, around 93% were seen once. CD45RO-negative CD8 cells positively selected for CCR7 made up the naive population, which excluded terminally differentiated effector memory CD45RA+ cells. The sequenced material came from naive CD8+ T cells from PBMCs. These receptors came from a man younger than 35 in good health. Some clones in this sample may be carry-over from other donors' samples.

In DNA, the CDR3 is TGCAGCGTTGAAGTTTCGGGGACCGAGCAGTACTTC. Translating gives CSVEVSGTEQYF. The chain recombines TRBV29-1 with TRBJ2-7, with D tentatively TRBD1 or TRBD2 (5 bases each). Looked up from germline, CDR1 is SQVTM and CDR2 is ANQGSEA. The CDR3 consists of 12 residues. With 1 base removed from V and 6 bases from J, the gap between germline ends came to 10 bases.

The chain uses TRBV5-6 and TRBJ1-3; no definite D call. Germline values: CDR1 SGHDT, CDR2 YYEEEE. The CDR3 runs to 13 residues. The V and J ends lost 4 bases and 1 base respectively, with 6 bases between them. Written as DNA, the CDR3 is TGTGCCAGCAGCCCGGGATCTGGAAACACCATATATTTT. Its translation: CASSPGSGNTIYF.

The chain is built from TRBV28 and TRBJ2-7; TRBD1 matches at 10 bases. The CDR3 length is 15 residues. With V trimmed by 6 bases and J by 4 bases, 9 bases remained unmatched. CDR1 is MDHEN and CDR2 is SYDVKM in the germline V gene. CDR3 sequence reads: CASRPWTGGSYEQYF. CDR3 in DNA: TGTGCCAGCAGGCCTTGGACAGGGGGAAGTTACGAGCAGTACTTC. Supplemented by reference TRBV28 and TRBJ2-7, the full variable domain reads DVKVTQSSRYLVKRTGEKVFLECVQDMDHENMFWYRQDPGLGLRLIYFSYDVKMKEKGDIPEGYSVSREKKERFSLILESASTNQTSMYLCASRPWTGGSYEQYFGPGTRLTVT.

The V and J genes are TRBV9 and TRBJ2-5; 8 bases align to TRBD2. The germline V gene has CDR1 SGDLS and CDR2 YYNGEE. V lost 3 bases and J lost 4; bases outside the gene matches: 5. The CDR3 sequence is 14 residues long. Here the CDR3 DNA reads TGTGCCAGCAGCGCCGGGACTAGTGTAGAGACCCAGTACTTC. Its translation is CASSAGTSVETQYF.

The V call is TRBV11-3, the J call TRBJ2-2; D might be TRBD1 (6 bases). V was clipped by 2 bases and J by 5 bases, with 12 bases between them. The CDR3 has 15 residues. The V gene's germline CDR1 is SGHNT and CDR2 YENEEA. CDR3 residues: CASSLRSGETGELFF. The CDR3, as DNA: TGTGCCAGCAGCTTACGGTCAGGGGAAACCGGGGAGCTGTTTTTT.

The table lists this clone with a few counts. Other DNA sequences of this sample code for an identical CDR3. V gene TRBV19 combines with J gene TRBJ1-1; D gene ambiguous. Deletions cut 3 bases from V and 1 base from J, with 6 bases between. This CDR3 spans 13 amino acids. CDR1 and CDR2 from the germline V gene are LNHDA and SQIVND (reference sequence). The CDR3 loop reads CASSIGENTEAFF. The DNA of the CDR3 is TGTGCCAGTAGTATCGGGGAGAACACTGAAGCTTTCTTT.

The gene calls are TRBV27 and TRBJ2-2, with TRBD2 matching 10 bases. Germline trimming cut 2 bases from V and 7 bases from J; bases unmatched to any gene: 10. The CDR3 has 17 amino acids. The germline CDR1 and CDR2 sequences are MNHEY and SMNVEV (reference sequence). The CDR3 region is CASSLGLAGVGNGELFF. In nucleotides, the CDR3 is TGTGCCAGCAGTTTAGGTCTAGCGGGAGTAGGGAACGGGGAGCTGTTTTTT.

The rearrangement links TRBV6-4 to TRBJ2-1, with 8 bases identical to TRBD2. J gave up 7 bases and V 2 bases, and 7 bases lay outside the gene matches. This CDR3 has 15 residues. Germline V gives CDR1 MRHNA, CDR2 SNTAGT. The CDR3 loop is CASSDGSGIENEQFF. The CDR3 DNA reads as TGTGCCAGCAGTGACGGTAGCGGGATCGAAAATGAGCAGTTCTTC.

V is TRBV5-5 and J is TRBJ2-1, with TRBD2 matching over 7 bases. This CDR3 spans 17 amino acids. V was pared by 4 bases and J by 5 bases, with 15 bases of the junction left unmatched. The germline gives CDR1 SGHKS, CDR2 YYEKEE (reference sequence). The CDR3, as DNA: TGTGCCAGCAGCCCGTTAACGCCAGCGGGACCCCACAATGAGCAGTTCTTC. Protein product: CASSPLTPAGPHNEQFF.

This rearrangement joins TRBV19 to TRBJ2-7, with TRBD2 identical over 7 bases. The CDR3 spans 15 residues. The germline CDR1 and CDR2 sequences are LNHDA and SQIVND (reference sequence). The ends lost 2 bases at V and 3 bases at J; junction bases unmatched: 7. CDR3 in amino acids: CASSISAGELYEQYF. The CDR3 DNA follows: TGTGCCAGTAGTATATCCGCGGGAGAGCTCTACGAGCAGTACTTC.

The chain carries TRBV27 and TRBJ1-1, with 7 bases lining up with TRBD1. Germline lookup yields CDR1 MNHEY and CDR2 SMNVEV (reference sequence). This CDR3 has 17 amino acids. Losses at the gene ends were 6 bases for V and 1 base for J; bases not matched to a gene: 14. CDR3 sequence: CASSLGEGAIGNTEAFF. The CDR3 nucleotides are TGTGCCAGCAGCCTAGGGGAGGGGGCGATCGGGAACACTGAAGCTTTCTTT.

The chain links TRBV7-9 to TRBJ1-2; D may be TRBD1 (5 bases). CDR3 length equals 15 residues. CDR1 and CDR2 (germline): SEHNR, FQNEAQ (reference sequence). V gave up 3 bases and J gave up 0 bases, with 11 bases separating them. The CDR3 is CASSFTTESNYGYTF. CDR3 nucleotide sequence: TGTGCCAGCAGCTTCACGACAGAGTCTAACTATGGCTACACCTTC.

The chain links TRBV9 to TRBJ2-1; D unclear. The CDR3 totals 14 residues. The germline V and J ends were trimmed by 0 bases and 6 bases, with 10 bases remaining between them. Germline V gene lookup returns CDR1 SGDLS and CDR2 YYNGEE. The CDR3 DNA follows: TGTGCCAGCAGCGTAGGCCTGAAGGGCAATGAGCAGTTCTTC. Its protein product is CASSVGLKGNEQFF.

The chain has TRBV19 and TRBJ2-7; D uncertain. The CDR3 contains 13 residues. Trimming left V 6 bases short and J 3 bases short, with 12 bases between. Germline-derived CDR1 and CDR2 are LNHDA and SQIVND (reference sequence). CDR3 DNA: TGTGCCAGTAGCTCGACCGGGTTCTACGAGCAGTACTTC. It encodes CASSSTGFYEQYF.

The V call is TRBV28, the J call TRBJ2-1, with TRBD2 matching over 13 bases. The CDR3 is 18 amino acids. Per germline, CDR1 MDHEN and CDR2 SYDVKM. With 4 bases clipped from V and 4 bases from J, the junction kept 10 bases outside the gene matches. CDR3 bases: TGTGCCAGCAGTTCCAGGACTAGCGGGAGTTCGATATACAATGAGCAGTTCTTC. Amino acid sequence: CASSSRTSGSSIYNEQFF.

The table lists this clone with a count of one. The chain couples TRBV2 to TRBJ2-7; no firm D call. The CDR3 covers 15 residues. V lost 3 bases, J lost 2 bases, and 14 bases lay in between. The germline gives CDR1 SNHLY, CDR2 FYNNEI. The CDR3 region has the DNA TGTGCCAGCAGTGATCGGATTATAGCTACCTACGAGCAGTACTTC. Protein sequence: CASSDRIIATYEQYF.

In DNA, the CDR3 is TGTGCCAGCAGTACCCGGACGGGGACCCAGTACTTC. Its translation: CASSTRTGTQYF. V usage is TRBV27 and J usage is TRBJ2-5; no definite D call. Germline V gene data show CDR1 as MNHEY and CDR2 as SMNVEV (reference sequence). This CDR3 contains 12 residues. V gave up 5 bases and J gave up 7 bases, with 11 bases separating them.

The gene calls are TRBV27 and TRBJ2-5; 7 bases are a match to TRBD1. This CDR3 is built from 17 residues. V dropped 6 bases and J dropped 4; count of bases not matched to a gene: 17. Germline loops: CDR1 MNHEY, CDR2 SMNVEV (reference sequence). For the CDR3, the DNA is TGTGCCAGCAGATCGAGTAAGGGGGCCTTTTTCCGAGAGACCCAGTACTTC. Residues: CASRSSKGAFFRETQYF.

V and J are TRBV4-2 and TRBJ2-7; perhaps TRBD2 as D (6 bases). The CDR3 totals 15 residues. V lost 3 bases and J lost 1, with 13 bases in between. Germline loops: CDR1 LGHNA, CDR2 YNFKEQ. The CDR3 loop is CASSHDLLASYEQYF. Here the CDR3 DNA reads TGTGCCAGCAGCCACGACCTACTAGCTTCCTACGAGCAGTACTTC.

V usage is TRBV9 and J usage is TRBJ2-3; D may be TRBD1 or TRBD2 (5 bases each). Looked up from germline, CDR1 is SGDLS and CDR2 is YYNGEE. CDR3 length: 15 residues. Between the trimmed V and J ends, which lost 3 bases and 2 bases, there was a span of 13 bases. This chain's CDR3 is CASSASGGNTDTQYF. DNA of the CDR3: TGTGCCAGCAGCGCTTCTGGGGGAAACACAGATACGCAGTATTTT. Combining the CDR3 with reference TRBV9 and TRBJ2-3 gives the whole variable domain DSGVTQTPKHLITATGQRVTLRCSPRSGDLSVYWYQQSLDQGLQFLIQYYNGEERAKGNILERFSAQQFPDLHSELNLSSLELGDSALYFCASSASGGNTDTQYFGPGTRLTVL.

The chain carries TRBV19 and TRBJ1-5; D is ambiguous. CDR1 and CDR2 from the germline V gene are LNHDA and SQIVND (reference sequence). The CDR3 loop spans 15 amino acids. Trimming stripped 7 bases from V and 5 bases from J, with 18 bases between. CDR3 coding DNA: TGTGCCAGTACCCCCCCGGACGGACTGTATCAGCCCCAGCATTTT. Encoded protein: CASTPPDGLYQPQHF.

The V and J genes are TRBV9 and TRBJ1-2, with D possibly being TRBD1 (6 bases). Germline lookup yields CDR1 SGDLS and CDR2 YYNGEE. V shed 3 bases and J shed 2 bases, with 17 bases lying between them. The CDR3 length is 16 residues. The CDR3 DNA reads as TGTGCCAGCAGCGGCAGGGGATCCACTAGCAACTATGGCTACACCTTC. Its translation is CASSGRGSTSNYGYTF.

A note on this clone: The same CDR3 arises from other DNA sequences in this sample as well. The rearrangement uses TRBV9 and TRBJ1-1; weak D call: TRBD1 (5 bases). Trimming cost V 0 bases and J 7 bases, with 10 bases left between them. Per the germline V gene, CDR1 is SGDLS and CDR2 is YYNGEE. The CDR3 has 13 amino acids. Here the CDR3 reads CASSVGQGDEAFF. The CDR3, as DNA: TGTGCCAGCAGCGTAGGTCAGGGTGATGAAGCTTTCTTT.

The chain couples TRBV11-2 to TRBJ2-7; TRBD1 matches 9 bases. From germline, CDR1 is SGHAT and CDR2 FQNNGV. CDR3 length: 14 residues. Trimming at V came to 4 bases and at J to 6 bases, leaving 7 bases not matched to a gene. In DNA form, the CDR3 reads TGTGCCAGCAGCTCCGGGACAGGGCCATCCGAGCAGTACTTC. Translating gives CASSSGTGPSEQYF.

As to this clone: This sample includes further DNA sequences coding for the same CDR3. The chain uses TRBV9 and TRBJ1-5; D not certain. Germline values: CDR1 SGDLS, CDR2 YYNGEE. CDR3 length: 14 residues. Between the trimmed V and J ends, which lost 0 bases and 1 base, there was a span of 5 bases. The CDR3 loop is CASSVGRSNQPQHF. The DNA of the CDR3 is TGTGCCAGCAGCGTAGGGCGGAGCAATCAGCCCCAGCATTTT.

This clone occurred a few times. The chain uses TRBV10-3 and TRBJ1-1, with D tentatively TRBD1 (6 bases). Germline CDR1 is ENHRY and CDR2 is SYGVKD. There are 17 residues in the CDR3. The V end lost 3 bases, the J end lost 1 base, and 18 bases lay between the germline ends. The chain's CDR3 is CAISDGQPHVQNTEAFF. In DNA, the CDR3 is TGTGCCATCAGTGATGGACAGCCCCATGTACAGAACACTGAAGCTTTCTTT.

The rearrangement joins TRBV4-3 to TRBJ1-2; maybe TRBD1 (6 bases). The ends were cut back, 4 bases at V and 4 bases at J, with 13 bases in the middle. The V gene's germline CDR1 is LGHNA and CDR2 YSLEER. The CDR3 runs to 14 residues. The chain's CDR3 is CASSPGQKTYGYTF. Written as DNA, the CDR3 is TGCGCCAGCAGCCCCGGACAGAAGACCTATGGCTACACCTTC.

This clone has only one observation. The genes are TRBV7-6 and TRBJ2-1, with D possibly being TRBD2 (5 bases). V lost 5 bases to trimming and J lost 8 bases, with 19 bases between them. The CDR3 has 15 residues. From germline, CDR1 is SGHVS and CDR2 FNYEAQ. The DNA for the CDR3 is TGTGCCAGCAGCCCCACTCCCGGGGTAGTCCATGAGCAGTTCTTC. Its translation: CASSPTPGVVHEQFF.